This record covers a single TCR beta chain. Antigen unknown. Per germline, CDR1 MDHEN and CDR2 SYDVKM. Trimming cost V 3 bases and J 4 bases; bases outside gene matches: 11. CDR3 length equals 17 residues. In the naive CD8 group, cells lacked CD45RO and were positively selected for CCR7, so terminally differentiated effector memory CD45RA+ cells were left out. This sample was taken from a study of shared clonotypes between healthy human individuals. Study summary: Ranging from 18 to 49 in age, donors were two women and a few men. Whole-study results and caveats: A few donors had around 5.2% of their naive CD4 clonotypes in common. Tissues were not sampled, only blood, and their repertoires likely differ.

Sorted-subset replicate PCR reactions were performed with approximately 180 ng DNA, corresponding to tens of thousands of T cell genomes. TCRdb's copy holds only in-frame clones and misses some; the assay was immunoSEQ multiplex PCR. The repertoire holds about 2,200,000 clones, with around 93% as singletons. This clonotype originated in a man between 18 and 29 years old in good health. Some clones in this sample may be carry-over from other donors' samples. Sequenced input: naive CD8+ T cells from PBMCs. V and J are TRBV28 and TRBJ2-1, with TRBD1 identical over 8 bases. In nucleotides, the CDR3 is TGTGCCAGCAGTTTTACCAGGGGGCTCGTGACTTACAATGAGCAGTTCTTC. Translated: CASSFTRGLVTYNEQFF.